Shown below are 26 T cell receptor beta chains from a single sample sequenced in a study of blood T cell repertoires in COVID-19. Profiled with immunoSEQ multiplex PCR; TCRdb holds only in-frame clones, not every one. The sample holds approximately 280,000 clones; under 90% are singletons and the top ten take less than 2%. Material for sequencing was PBMCs or T cells enriched from blood (not recorded which). The receptors here all came from a woman in her sixties who had recovered from COVID-19.

This clone was counted a few times. The chain carries TRBV27 and TRBJ2-7; 10 positions match TRBD2. Per germline, CDR1 MNHEY and CDR2 SMNVEV (reference sequence). The J segment lost 2 bases and the V segment lost 5 bases, leaving 3 bases of the junction unmatched. The CDR3 has 14 amino acids. The CDR3 DNA sequence: TGTGCCAGCAGTCATAGCGGGAGGACCTACGAGCAGTACTTC. Encoded protein: CASSHSGRTYEQYF.

The rearrangement joins TRBV4-1 to TRBJ2-3, with 11 bases aligning to TRBD2. J lost 5 bases, V lost 3 bases, and 10 bases had no gene match. CDR3 length: 17 amino acids. The germline CDR1 and CDR2 sequences are MGHRA and YSYEKL. CDR3 in DNA: TGCGCCAGCAGCCATCTAGCGGGAGGACCAAGGGGAGATACGCAGTATTTT. Its translation is CASSHLAGGPRGDTQYF.

The V and J genes are TRBV7-9 and TRBJ1-2; possible D gene TRBD1, 5 bases. V gave up 5 bases and J gave up 3 bases, with 10 bases separating them. This CDR3 is 13 amino acids long. Per germline, CDR1 SEHNR and CDR2 FQNEAQ (reference sequence). For the CDR3, the DNA is TGTGCCAGCAGCGGGGGGACCGACTATGGCTACACCTTC. Protein: CASSGGTDYGYTF.

V gene TRBV6-5 combines with J gene TRBJ1-2; 10 bases are a match to TRBD1. This CDR3 is built from 14 residues. Germline V CDR1 and CDR2: MNHEY, SVGAGI. After removal of 7 bases from V and 5 bases from J, the junction contained 7 bases not matched to a gene. CDR3 protein: CASTDLGQGYGYTF. The CDR3 DNA follows: TGTGCCAGCACAGACTTGGGACAGGGGTATGGCTACACCTTC.

The J gene is TRBJ1-5, the V gene TRBV28, with 7 bases fitting TRBD1. V gave up 7 bases and J gave up 4 bases; unmatched junction bases: 4. The length of the CDR3 is 13 residues. Germline lookup yields CDR1 MDHEN and CDR2 SYDVKM. This CDR3 reads CASNRDSNQPQHF. The DNA for the CDR3 is TGTGCCAGCAACCGGGACAGTAATCAGCCCCAGCATTTT. Variable domain in full (rest from reference TRBV28 and TRBJ1-5): DVKVTQSSRYLVKRTGEKVFLECVQDMDHENMFWYRQDPGLGLRLIYFSYDVKMKEKGDIPEGYSVSREKKERFSLILESASTNQTSMYLCASNRDSNQPQHFGDGTRLSIL.

The chain couples TRBV5-5 to TRBJ1-4; 11 nucleotides align to TRBD1. The V gene end was trimmed by 4 bases and the J gene end by 8 bases; junction bases not matched to a gene: 7. Per germline, CDR1 SGHKS and CDR2 YYEKEE (reference sequence). The CDR3 loop spans 15 amino acids. The CDR3 nucleotides read TGTGCCAGCAGCACCGGACAGGGGGCGTACGAAAAACTGTTTTTT. This encodes CASSTGQGAYEKLFF. The variable domain in full, with the rest retrieved from reference TRBV5-5 and TRBJ1-4, is DAGVTQSPTHLIKTRGQQVTLRCSPISGHKSVSWYQQVLGQGPQFIFQYYEKEERGRGNFPDRFSARQFPNYSSELNVNALLLGDSALYLCASSTGQGAYEKLFFGSGTQLSVL.

The chain couples TRBV2 to TRBJ2-2, with D unresolved. The V gene's germline CDR1 is SNHLY and CDR2 FYNNEI. The CDR3 contains 15 residues. The V and J ends lost 2 bases and 5 bases respectively, with 12 bases between them. The CDR3 loop reads CASSELGGGTGELFF. CDR3 DNA sequence: TGTGCCAGCAGTGAACTAGGTGGTGGGACCGGGGAGCTGTTTTTT.

This sequence joins TRBV24-1 and TRBJ1-1; D is undetermined. Per the germline V gene, CDR1 is KGHDR and CDR2 is SFDVKD. This CDR3 comprises 13 residues. Between the trimmed V and J ends, which lost 5 bases and 5 bases, there was a span of 11 bases. CDR3 region: CATSANPETEAFF. The CDR3 DNA follows: TGTGCCACCAGTGCAAATCCCGAGACTGAAGCTTTCTTT.

The CDR3 DNA reads as TGTGCCAGCAGCCAAGATGGGGCCACCTACAATGAGCAGTTCTTC. Its translation is CASSQDGATYNEQFF. The chain uses TRBV3-1 (or the pseudogene TRBV3-2) and TRBJ2-1; weak D call: TRBD1 (5 bases). From germline, CDR1 is LGHDT and CDR2 YNNKEL (reference sequence). The V gene lost 0 bases and the J gene lost 2 bases, with 8 bases spanning the gap. CDR3 length equals 15 residues.

The chain has TRBV30 and TRBJ1-4, with a tentative D call TRBD1 (5 bases). Germline V gene sequence: CDR1 GTSNPN, CDR2 SVGIG (reference sequence). This CDR3 contains 16 residues. The V end lost 5 bases, the J end lost 0 bases, and 16 bases lay between the germline ends. Here the CDR3 DNA reads TGTGCCTGGTCGATACCAACAGGAGCAACTAATGAAAAACTGTTTTTT. This codes for CAWSIPTGATNEKLFF.

This chain joins TRBV20-1 and TRBJ2-1; 7 bases agree with TRBD1. Germline assignment: CDR1 DFQATT and CDR2 SNEGSKA (reference sequence). The CDR3 sequence is 13 residues long. Unmatched junction bases numbered 4, after V lost 4 bases and J lost 4 bases. CDR3 in amino acids: CSATDRAYNEQFF. CDR3 bases: TGCAGTGCTACTGACAGGGCTTACAATGAGCAGTTCTTC.

The rearrangement joins TRBV18 to TRBJ2-1; D is ambiguous. The germline V gene has CDR1 KGHSH and CDR2 LQKENI. There are 15 residues in the CDR3. V lost 3 bases and J lost 5, with 14 bases in between. The CDR3 coding sequence is TGTGCCAGCTCACCGGGTCGAGGTGTGGACAATGAGCAGTTCTTC. Translated, it gives CASSPGRGVDNEQFF.

This clone was counted once. The V and J genes are TRBV11-2 and TRBJ1-3; possible D gene TRBD1, 6 bases. Germline-derived CDR1 and CDR2 are SGHAT and FQNNGV. Deletions cut 8 bases from V and 2 bases from J, with 13 bases between. CDR3 length equals 14 residues. CDR3 nucleotide sequence: TGTGCCAGCGCTGAAGCAGGGGCTGGAAACACCATATATTTT. This gives the protein CASAEAGAGNTIYF.

The chain couples TRBV3-1 (or the pseudogene TRBV3-2) to TRBJ2-7, with D tentatively TRBD2 (5 bases). Germline assignment: CDR1 LGHDT and CDR2 YNNKEL (reference sequence). The length of the CDR3 is 13 residues. V was cut by 5 bases and J by 0 bases, with 8 bases left in between. In nucleotides, the CDR3 is TGTGCCAGCAGCTCGGGATTCTCCTACGAGCAGTACTTC. Translating it yields CASSSGFSYEQYF.

The chain links TRBV7-9 to TRBJ1-2; D remains ambiguous. The germline gives CDR1 SEHNR, CDR2 FQNEAQ (reference sequence). There are 10 residues in the CDR3. V was cut by 3 bases and J by 8 bases, with 4 bases left in between. CDR3 sequence: CASSFKGYTF. Written as DNA, the CDR3 is TGTGCCAGCAGCTTTAAAGGCTACACCTTC. The complete variable domain, with remaining parts taken from reference TRBV7-9 and TRBJ1-2, reads DTGVSQNPRHKITKRGQNVTFRCDPISEHNRLYWYRQTLGQGPEFLTYFQNEAQLEKSRLLSDRFSAERPKGSFSTLEIQRTEQGDSAMYLCASSFKGYTFGSGTRLTVV.

This chain joins TRBV28 and TRBJ1-6; possible D gene TRBD1, 6 bases. Germline-derived CDR1 and CDR2 are MDHEN and SYDVKM. CDR3 length: 15 amino acids. Trimming shortened V by 1 base and J by 9 bases, and 13 bases separated the two germline ends. CDR3 DNA sequence: TGTGCCAGCAGTTTATTATGGGGGCGCGGTTCACCCCTCCACTTT. Its protein is CASSLLWGRGSPLHF.

The V call is TRBV18, the J call TRBJ1-2; D gene ambiguous. The V end lost 5 bases, the J end lost 4 bases, and 23 bases lay between the germline ends. The CDR3 spans 17 residues. The V gene's germline CDR1 is KGHSH and CDR2 LQKENI. The CDR3 DNA follows: TGTGCCAGCTCATCAGAGGGTCGCAGCATCGTAGGCTATGGCTACACCTTC. Encoded protein: CASSSEGRSIVGYGYTF.

The chain carries TRBV6-4 and TRBJ1-6; TRBD1 is a possible D gene (6 bases). The CDR3 has 14 residues. Germline V CDR1 and CDR2: MRHNA, SNTAGT. V lost 6 bases and J lost 10, with 16 bases in between. The CDR3 DNA sequence: TGTGCCAGCAGAGATACAGGGTTGAGATCACCCCTCCACTTT. It yields the protein CASRDTGLRSPLHF.

The chain uses TRBV4-1 and TRBJ2-1, with D tentatively TRBD1 (6 bases). Germline CDR1 reads MGHRA; CDR2 reads YSYEKL. The V end was cut by 3 bases, the J end by 9 bases, with 21 bases between. CDR3 length: 16 residues. In DNA, the CDR3 is TGCGCCAGCAGCCACCCTCTAGGGACAATGAGCATTGAGCAGTTCTTC. It codes for CASSHPLGTMSIEQFF.

The chain combines TRBV9 with TRBJ2-2, with D possibly TRBD2 on 5 matching bases. Germline CDR1 SGDLS, CDR2 YYNGEE. Trimming removed 7 bases from V and 5 bases from J, with 15 bases in between. CDR3 size: 14 residues. The CDR3 region is CASAAREGTGELFF. CDR3 sequence (DNA): TGTGCCAGCGCGGCGAGGGAAGGGACCGGGGAGCTGTTTTTT.

This clone is a singleton in its sample. The V gene is TRBV7-2, the J gene TRBJ1-2, with D tentatively TRBD1 (6 bases). The V gene lost 7 bases and the J gene lost 4 bases, with 19 bases spanning the gap. The germline V gene encodes CDR1 SGHTA and CDR2 FQGNSA. This CDR3 has 15 residues. The CDR3 DNA reads as TGTGCCAGCACCTCACTAGGGGGACGGTCCTATGGCTACACCTTC. Protein product: CASTSLGGRSYGYTF.

The V call is TRBV6-5, the J call TRBJ1-2; possibly TRBD1 for D (5 bases). Trimming left V 6 bases short and J 0 bases short, with 8 bases between. Germline CDR1 MNHEY, CDR2 SVGAGI. The CDR3 consists of 13 residues. The CDR3 sequence is CASRETANYGYTF. The CDR3 coding sequence is TGTGCCAGCAGGGAGACAGCTAACTATGGCTACACCTTC.

The V call is TRBV5-4, the J call TRBJ1-5; 8 bases map to TRBD1. J was trimmed by 3 bases and V by 3 bases; bases with no gene match: 2. The V gene's germline CDR1 is SGHNT and CDR2 YYREEE (reference sequence). The CDR3 has 14 amino acids. The CDR3 loop reads CASSSDRVNQPQHF. CDR3 coding DNA: TGTGCCAGCAGCTCGGACAGGGTCAATCAGCCCCAGCATTTT.

The rearrangement uses TRBV2 and TRBJ1-1; TRBD1 matches at 8 bases. Trimming removed 6 bases from V and 6 bases from J; junction bases left unmatched: 3. From germline, CDR1 is SNHLY and CDR2 FYNNEI. This CDR3 region has 12 residues. The CDR3 sequence is CASRDRVAEAFF. The CDR3 DNA reads as TGTGCCAGCAGGGACAGGGTGGCTGAAGCTTTCTTT.

This clone turned up a few times. The chain links TRBV4-2 to TRBJ2-7, with 7 nucleotides matching TRBD2. The CDR3 extends over 15 amino acids. Germline CDR1 and CDR2: LGHNA and YNFKEQ. The V and J ends lost 0 bases and 6 bases, in that order; junction bases with no gene match: 8. Here the CDR3 DNA reads TGTGCCAGCAGCCAAGACGGGACTAATCGGCTCGAGCAGTACTTC. Translated, it gives CASSQDGTNRLEQYF.

The chain carries TRBV7-8 and TRBJ2-7; 8 bases agree with TRBD2. The CDR3 covers 16 residues. The V and J ends lost 5 bases and 5 bases, in that order; junction bases with no gene match: 14. Germline CDR1 and CDR2: SGHVS and FQNEAQ. The CDR3 is CASSTRSSGSIDEQYF. The DNA of the CDR3 is TGTGCCAGCAGCACTCGCTCAAGCGGGAGTATCGACGAGCAGTACTTC.